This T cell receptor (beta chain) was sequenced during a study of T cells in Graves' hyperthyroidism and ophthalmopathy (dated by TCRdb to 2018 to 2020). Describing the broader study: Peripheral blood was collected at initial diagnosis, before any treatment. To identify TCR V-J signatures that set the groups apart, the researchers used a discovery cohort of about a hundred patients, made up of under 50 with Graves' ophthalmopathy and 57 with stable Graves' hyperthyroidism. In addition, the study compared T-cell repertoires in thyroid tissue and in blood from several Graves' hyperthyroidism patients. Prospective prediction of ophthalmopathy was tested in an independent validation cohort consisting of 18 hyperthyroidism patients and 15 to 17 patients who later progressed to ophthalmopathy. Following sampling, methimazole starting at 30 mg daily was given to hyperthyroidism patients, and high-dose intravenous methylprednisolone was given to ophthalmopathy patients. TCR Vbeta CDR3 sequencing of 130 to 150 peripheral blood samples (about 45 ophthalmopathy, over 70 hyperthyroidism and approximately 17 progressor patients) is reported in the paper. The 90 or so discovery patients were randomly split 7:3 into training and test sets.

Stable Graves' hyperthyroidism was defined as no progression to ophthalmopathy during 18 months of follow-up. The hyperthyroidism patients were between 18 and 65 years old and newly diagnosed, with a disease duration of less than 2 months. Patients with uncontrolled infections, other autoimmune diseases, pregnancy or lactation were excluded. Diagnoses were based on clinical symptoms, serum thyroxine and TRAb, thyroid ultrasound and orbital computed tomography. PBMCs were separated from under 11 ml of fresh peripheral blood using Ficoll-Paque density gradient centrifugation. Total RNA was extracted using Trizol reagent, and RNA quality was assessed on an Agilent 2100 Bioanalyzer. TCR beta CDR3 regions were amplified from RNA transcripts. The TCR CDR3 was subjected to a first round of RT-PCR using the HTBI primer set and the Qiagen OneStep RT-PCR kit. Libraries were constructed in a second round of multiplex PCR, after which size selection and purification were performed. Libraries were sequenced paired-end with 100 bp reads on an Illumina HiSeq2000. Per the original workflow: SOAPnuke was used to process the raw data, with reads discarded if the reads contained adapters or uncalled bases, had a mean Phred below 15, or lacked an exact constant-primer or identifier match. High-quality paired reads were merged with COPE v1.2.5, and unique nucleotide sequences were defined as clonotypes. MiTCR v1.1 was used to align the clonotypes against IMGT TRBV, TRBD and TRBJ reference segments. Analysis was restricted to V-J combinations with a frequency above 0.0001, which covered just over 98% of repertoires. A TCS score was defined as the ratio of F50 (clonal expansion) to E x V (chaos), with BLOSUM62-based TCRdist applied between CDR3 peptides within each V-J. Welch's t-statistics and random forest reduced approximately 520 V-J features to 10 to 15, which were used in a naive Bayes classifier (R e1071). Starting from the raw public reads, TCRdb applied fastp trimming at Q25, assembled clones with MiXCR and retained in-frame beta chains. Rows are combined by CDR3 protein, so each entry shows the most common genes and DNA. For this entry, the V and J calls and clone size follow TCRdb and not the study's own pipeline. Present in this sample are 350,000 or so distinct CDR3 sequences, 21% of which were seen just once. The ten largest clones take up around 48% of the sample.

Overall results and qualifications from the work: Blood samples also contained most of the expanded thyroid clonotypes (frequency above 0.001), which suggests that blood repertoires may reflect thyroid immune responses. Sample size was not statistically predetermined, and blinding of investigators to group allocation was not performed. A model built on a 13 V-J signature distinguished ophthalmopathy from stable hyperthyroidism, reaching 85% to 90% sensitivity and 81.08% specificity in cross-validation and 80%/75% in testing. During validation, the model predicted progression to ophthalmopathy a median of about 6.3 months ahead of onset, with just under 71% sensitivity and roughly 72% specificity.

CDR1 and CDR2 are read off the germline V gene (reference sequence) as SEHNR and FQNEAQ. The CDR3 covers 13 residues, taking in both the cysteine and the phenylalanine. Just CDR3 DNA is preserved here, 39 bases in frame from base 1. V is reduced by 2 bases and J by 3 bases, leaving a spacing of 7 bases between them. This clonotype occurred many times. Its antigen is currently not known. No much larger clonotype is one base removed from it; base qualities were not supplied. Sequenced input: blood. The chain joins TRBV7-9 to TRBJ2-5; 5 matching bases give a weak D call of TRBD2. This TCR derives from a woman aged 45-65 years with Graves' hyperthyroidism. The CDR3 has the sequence CASSLTSKETQYF. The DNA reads TGTGCCAGCAGCTTAACTAGTAAAGAGACCCAGTACTTC.